This is a list of T cell receptor beta chains from one sample in a study of blood T cell repertoires in COVID-19. Only in-frame clones appear in the TCRdb table, and some are missing; sequencing was by immunoSEQ multiplex PCR. The profile shows about 440,000 clones, around nine tenths of them singletons. Sequencing was done on a sample of peripheral blood. These receptors all come from a woman aged 30 to 39 with acute or convalescent COVID-19. Each CDR3 is given with its conserved first and last residue. Fields, in order: V gene, CDR3 protein.

v_gene: TRBV7-7
CDR3aa: CASSPIVVGQQNTGELFF

v_gene: TRBV5-1
CDR3aa: CASSRIGQGITDTQYF

v_gene: TRBV29-1
CDR3aa: CSVDRGGYTQYF

v_gene: TRBV7-9
CDR3aa: CASNLLADGGELFF

v_gene: TRBV5-6
CDR3aa: CASSFGQGGQYF

v_gene: TRBV7-6
CDR3aa: CASSSEGGAGPANYGYTF

v_gene: TRBV5-1
CDR3aa: CASSVLVSGANVLTF

v_gene: TRBV20-1
CDR3aa: CSATSYNEQFF

v_gene: TRBV29-1
CDR3aa: CSVDGRSSTDTQYF

v_gene: TRBV5-1
CDR3aa: CASSLVSGFNSPLHF

v_gene: TRBV7-3
CDR3aa: CASSSSGGRTETQYF

v_gene: TRBV12-5
CDR3aa: CASGRNTGELFF

v_gene: TRBV28
CDR3aa: CASRGGEQGSYEQYF

v_gene: TRBV11-2
CDR3aa: CASSPGHNEQFF

v_gene: TRBV19
CDR3aa: CASSIEDAWEGKNIQYF

v_gene: TRBV7-2
CDR3aa: CASSAGGTYNEQFF

v_gene: TRBV5-4
CDR3aa: CASSSGGIQETQYF

v_gene: TRBV10-2
CDR3aa: CASSEVGLGLDTYEQYF

v_gene: TRBV6-5
CDR3aa: CASRLQANTGELFF

v_gene: TRBV14
CDR3aa: CASSQDVYGTSGGLLYEQFF

v_gene: TRBV6-2/TRBV6-3
CDR3aa: CASSYPGQGNSPLHF

v_gene: TRBV2
CDR3aa: CASSLSPDGYSNQPQHF

v_gene: TRBV6-5
CDR3aa: CASGQGINEQFF

v_gene: TRBV19
CDR3aa: CASSIQTLSNQPQHF

v_gene: TRBV10-3
CDR3aa: CATEGGTAYEQYF

v_gene: TRBV5-1
CDR3aa: CASSPSKLVKSGVSNQPQHF

v_gene: TRBV9
CDR3aa: CASSAHRGRGNTIYF

v_gene: TRBV21-1
CDR3aa: CASTNHRGNEQFF

v_gene: TRBV28
CDR3aa: CASNRGREQPQHF

v_gene: TRBV3-1/TRBV3-2
CDR3aa: CASSQGRGRETQYF

v_gene: TRBV7-6
CDR3aa: CASSLTFRTSGYNEQFF

v_gene: TRBV29-1
CDR3aa: CSALRDTYEQYF

v_gene: TRBV6-5
CDR3aa: CASTREGSGANVLTF

v_gene: TRBV24-1
CDR3aa: CATRPRGTDEQFF

v_gene: TRBV6-5
CDR3aa: CASSYSNQGVYGYTF

v_gene: TRBV7-7
CDR3aa: CASSPRTSGGETQYF

v_gene: TRBV4-1
CDR3aa: CASSHKQHSGNTIYF

v_gene: TRBV5-1
CDR3aa: CASSLVPTGPHYEQYF

v_gene: TRBV13
CDR3aa: CASSLGPGLNEKLFF

v_gene: TRBV6-5
CDR3aa: CASSYGGVGYGYTF

v_gene: TRBV14
CDR3aa: CASSQALRHRQETQYF

v_gene: TRBV7-2
CDR3aa: CASSLVLLAGVGETQYF

v_gene: TRBV6-2/TRBV6-3
CDR3aa: CASSMDRDVRIIQYF

v_gene: TRBV5-3
CDR3aa: CARSLGSGEGSGELFF

v_gene: TRBV29-1
CDR3aa: CSVEDSYEQYF

v_gene: TRBV29-1
CDR3aa: CSTEIRQGWTDTQYF

v_gene: TRBV15
CDR3aa: CATSRESGGWYEQYF

v_gene: TRBV7-3
CDR3aa: CASSLSRGNTIYF

v_gene: TRBV6-5
CDR3aa: CASSYSGTGGGYTF

v_gene: TRBV30
CDR3aa: CAWSRLAGGPYEQYF

v_gene: TRBV7-6
CDR3aa: CASSNYETYYNEQFF

v_gene: TRBV2
CDR3aa: CASSERRDSQETQYF

v_gene: TRBV20-1
CDR3aa: CSASHRVSYEQYF

v_gene: TRBV19
CDR3aa: CASSIRSGGGTDTQYF

v_gene: TRBV6-5
CDR3aa: CASSRTGGNTGELFF